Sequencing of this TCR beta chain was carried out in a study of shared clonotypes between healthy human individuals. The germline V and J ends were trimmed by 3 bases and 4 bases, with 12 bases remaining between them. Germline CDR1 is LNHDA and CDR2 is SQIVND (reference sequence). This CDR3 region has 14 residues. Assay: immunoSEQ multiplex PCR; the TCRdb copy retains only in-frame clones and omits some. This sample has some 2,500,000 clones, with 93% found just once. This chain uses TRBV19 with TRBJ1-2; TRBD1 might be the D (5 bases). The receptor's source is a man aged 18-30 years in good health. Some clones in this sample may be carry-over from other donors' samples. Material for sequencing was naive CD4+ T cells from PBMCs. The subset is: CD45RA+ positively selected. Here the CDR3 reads CASSMVGRAYGYTF. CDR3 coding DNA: TGTGCCAGTAGTATGGTGGGCAGGGCCTATGGCTACACCTTC.